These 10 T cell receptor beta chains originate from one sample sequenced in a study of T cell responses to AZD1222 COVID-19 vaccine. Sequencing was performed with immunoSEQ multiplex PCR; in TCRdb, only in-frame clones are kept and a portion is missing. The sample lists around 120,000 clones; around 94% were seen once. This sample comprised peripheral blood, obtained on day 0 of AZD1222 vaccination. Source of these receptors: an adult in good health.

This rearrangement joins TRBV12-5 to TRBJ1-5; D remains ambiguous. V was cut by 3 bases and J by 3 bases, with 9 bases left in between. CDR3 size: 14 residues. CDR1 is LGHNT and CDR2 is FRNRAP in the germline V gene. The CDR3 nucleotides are TGTGCTAGTGGTTTCCAACAGATCAATCAGCCCCAGCATTTT. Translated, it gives CASGFQQINQPQHF. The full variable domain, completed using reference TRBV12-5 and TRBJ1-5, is DARVTQTPRHKVTEMGQEVTMRCQPILGHNTVFWYRQTMMQGLELLAYFRNRAPLDDSGMPKDRFSAEMPDATLATLKIQPSEPRDSAVYFCASGFQQINQPQHFGDGTRLSIL.

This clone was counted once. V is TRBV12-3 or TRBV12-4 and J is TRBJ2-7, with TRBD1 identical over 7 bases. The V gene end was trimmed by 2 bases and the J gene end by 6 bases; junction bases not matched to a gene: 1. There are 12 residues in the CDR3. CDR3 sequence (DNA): TGTGCCAGCAGTTTATCAGGGGGCGAGCAGTACTTC. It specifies CASSLSGGEQYF.

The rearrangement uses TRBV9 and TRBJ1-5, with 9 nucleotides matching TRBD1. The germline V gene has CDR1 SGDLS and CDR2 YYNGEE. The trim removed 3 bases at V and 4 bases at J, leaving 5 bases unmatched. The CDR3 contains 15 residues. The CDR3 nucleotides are TGTGCCAGCAGCGCCTACAGGGGGCTAAATCAGCCCCAGCATTTT. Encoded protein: CASSAYRGLNQPQHF.

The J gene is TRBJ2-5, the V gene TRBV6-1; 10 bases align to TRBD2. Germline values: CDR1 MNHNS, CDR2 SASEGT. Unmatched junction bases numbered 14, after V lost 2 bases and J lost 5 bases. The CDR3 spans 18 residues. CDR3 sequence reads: CASSEHLAGVVLGETQYF. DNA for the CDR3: TGTGCCAGCAGTGAACATCTAGCGGGGGTCGTCCTCGGGGAGACCCAGTACTTC.

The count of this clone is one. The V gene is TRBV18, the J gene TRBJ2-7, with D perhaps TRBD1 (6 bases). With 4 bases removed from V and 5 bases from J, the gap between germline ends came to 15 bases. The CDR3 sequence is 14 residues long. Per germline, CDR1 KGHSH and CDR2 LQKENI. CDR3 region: CASSHGTPLDEQYF. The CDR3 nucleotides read TGTGCCAGCTCACACGGGACACCCCTCGACGAGCAGTACTTC.

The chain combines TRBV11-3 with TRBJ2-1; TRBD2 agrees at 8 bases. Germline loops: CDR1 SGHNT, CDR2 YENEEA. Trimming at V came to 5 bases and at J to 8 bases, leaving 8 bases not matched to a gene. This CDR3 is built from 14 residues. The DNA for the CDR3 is TGTGCCAGCAGCCAAGGGTCGGGAGGGGATGAGCAGTTCTTC. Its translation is CASSQGSGGDEQFF.

CDR3: CASSSDPGNSGRGGQFF. DNA for the CDR3: TGCGCCAGCAGCTCGGACCCCGGAAATAGCGGGAGAGGTGGGCAGTTCTTC. The chain carries TRBV5-1 and TRBJ2-1, with 9 bases lining up with TRBD2. J was trimmed by 12 bases and V by 3 bases; bases with no gene match: 19. The CDR3 runs 17 residues. The germline gives CDR1 SGHRS, CDR2 YFSETQ.

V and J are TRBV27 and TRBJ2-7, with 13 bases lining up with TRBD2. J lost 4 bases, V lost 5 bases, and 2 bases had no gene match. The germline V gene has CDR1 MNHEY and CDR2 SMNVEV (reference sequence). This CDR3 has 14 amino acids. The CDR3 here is CASSTSGRGYEQYF. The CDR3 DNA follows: TGTGCCAGCAGTACTAGCGGGAGGGGGTACGAGCAGTACTTC.

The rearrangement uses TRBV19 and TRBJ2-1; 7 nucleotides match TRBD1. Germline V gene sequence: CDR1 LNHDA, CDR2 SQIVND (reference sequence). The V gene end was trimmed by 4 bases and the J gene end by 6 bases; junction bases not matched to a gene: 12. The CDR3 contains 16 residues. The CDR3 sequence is CASSRQGQVRTNEQFF. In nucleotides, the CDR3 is TGTGCCAGTAGTAGACAAGGACAGGTTCGAACCAATGAGCAGTTCTTC.

Here the CDR3 DNA reads TGTGCCAGCAGTCCTAGCTTCGGGGCCCAAGAGACCCAGTACTTC. Its protein product is CASSPSFGAQETQYF. The chain recombines TRBV6-5 with TRBJ2-5; D tentatively reads TRBD1 or TRBD2 (5 bases each). Deletions cut 5 bases from V and 1 base from J, with 14 bases between. The germline V gene has CDR1 MNHEY and CDR2 SVGAGI. The CDR3 extends over 15 amino acids.